These 32 T cell receptor beta chains came from one sample sequenced in a study of blood T cell repertoires in COVID-19 (dated by TCRdb to 2018 to 2021). Library method: the immunoSEQ multiplex PCR assay. The table was pulled from immuneACCESS by TCRdb, which kept in-frame rearrangements only. Such tables lose some clones; where checked, under half of the loss comes from unresolved V genes, and the rest has no known cause. For this sample the table gives 150,000 to 160,000 clones, of which just under 85% were detected only once. The ten largest account for less than 30% of the sample. Specimen: peripheral blood. The receptors come from a woman in her sixties or seventies with acute or convalescent COVID-19.

The chain is built from TRBV7-9 and TRBJ2-1; 11 nucleotides agree with TRBD2. The V segment lost 4 bases and the J segment 9 bases; nucleotides outside the gene matches: 8. Germline V gene sequence: CDR1 SEHNR, CDR2 FQNEAQ (reference sequence). There are 15 residues in the CDR3. The CDR3 sequence: CASSSTSGGWGEQFF. CDR3 DNA sequence: TGTGCCAGCAGCTCCACTAGCGGGGGATGGGGTGAGCAGTTCTTC.

The chain uses TRBV10-1 and TRBJ2-7, with D possibly TRBD2 on 5 matching bases. Between the trimmed V and J ends, which lost 4 bases and 6 bases, there was a span of 13 bases. Germline V gene sequence: CDR1 WNHNN, CDR2 SYGVQD (reference sequence). There are 13 residues in the CDR3. The chain's CDR3 is CASSGAMAGEQYF. The CDR3, as DNA: TGCGCCAGCAGTGGTGCCATGGCGGGCGAGCAGTACTTC.

The CDR3 spells CASSQDWDRENYGYTF. The CDR3 DNA sequence: TGTGCCAGCAGCCAAGATTGGGACAGGGAAAACTATGGCTACACCTTC. V usage is TRBV3-1 (or the pseudogene TRBV3-2) and J usage is TRBJ1-2; 9 bases line up with TRBD1. Trimming at V came to 0 bases and at J to 2 bases, leaving 4 bases not matched to a gene. The V gene's germline CDR1 is LGHDT and CDR2 YNNKEL (reference sequence). The CDR3 is 16 residues long.

The J gene is TRBJ1-4, the V gene TRBV12-3 or TRBV12-4; maybe TRBD1 (6 bases). This CDR3 contains 13 residues. Trimming cost V 3 bases and J 8 bases, with 10 bases left between them. Here the CDR3 reads CASSLGGREKLFF. The CDR3 DNA sequence: TGTGCCAGCAGTTTGGGGGGGCGGGAAAAACTGTTTTTT.

This clone was detected only a few times. The chain uses TRBV11-1 and TRBJ2-5; D is ambiguous. The CDR3 consists of 13 residues. Germline loops: CDR1 SGHAT, CDR2 FQDESV (reference sequence). V was shortened by 5 bases and J by 2 bases, with 9 bases between the two germline ends. The CDR3 DNA reads TGTGCCAGCAGCCATTGGAGTCAAGAGACCCAGTACTTC. Translating it yields CASSHWSQETQYF. The full variable domain, with the rest looked up from reference TRBV11-1 and TRBJ2-5, is EAEVAQSPRYKITEKSQAVAFWCDPISGHATLYWYRQILGQGPELLVQFQDESVVDDSQLPKDRFSAERLKGVDSTLKIQPAELGDSAMYLCASSHWSQETQYFGPGTRLLVL.

The chain combines TRBV5-6 with TRBJ1-3; the match to TRBD1 covers 7 bases. The CDR3 is 15 residues long. V trimming: 4 bases; J trimming: 0 bases; junction bases outside the gene matches: 4. CDR1 and CDR2 from the germline V gene are SGHDT and YYEEEE. CDR3 residues: CASSRTGVSGNTIYF. As DNA, the CDR3 is TGTGCCAGCAGCAGGACAGGAGTCTCTGGAAACACCATATATTTT.

This rearrangement joins TRBV30 to TRBJ2-7, with TRBD1 matching 8 bases. This CDR3 is built from 13 residues. V lost 4 bases to trimming and J lost 7 bases; unmatched junction nucleotides: 9. Germline CDR1 and CDR2: GTSNPN and SVGIG (reference sequence). CDR3 sequence reads: CAWTGQGVGEQYF. CDR3 bases: TGTGCCTGGACCGGACAGGGAGTAGGTGAGCAGTACTTC.

The chain couples TRBV6-4 to TRBJ1-6; 9 nucleotides agree with TRBD1. This CDR3 spans 15 amino acids. Germline CDR1 reads MRHNA; CDR2 reads SNTAGT. V shed 5 bases and J 7 bases; nucleotides not matched to a gene: 6. CDR3 amino acids: CASSLLGTGNSPLHF. CDR3 nucleotide sequence: TGTGCCAGCAGTCTTCTCGGGACAGGGAATTCACCCCTCCACTTT.

The chain recombines TRBV24-1 with TRBJ2-3; maybe TRBD1 (6 bases). This CDR3 has 15 amino acids. Germline-derived CDR1 and CDR2 are KGHDR and SFDVKD. V gave up 1 base and J gave up 6 bases, with 13 bases separating them. The chain's CDR3 is CATSDFGRGKDTQYF. DNA for the CDR3: TGTGCCACCAGTGATTTTGGCAGGGGAAAGGATACGCAGTATTTT.

Only one count was recorded for this clone. The gene calls are TRBV15 and TRBJ1-2; D remains ambiguous. The V end lost 0 bases, the J end lost 5 bases, and 7 bases lay between the germline ends. This CDR3 spans 13 amino acids. Germline V gene data show CDR1 as LNHNV and CDR2 as YYDKDF (reference sequence). The CDR3 DNA sequence: TGTGCCACCAGCAGAGAAAGAGGGTATGGCTACACCTTC. It encodes CATSRERGYGYTF.

V usage is TRBV18 and J usage is TRBJ1-1; 7 positions agree with TRBD1. Looked up from germline, CDR1 is KGHSH and CDR2 is LQKENI. V shed 3 bases, J shed 1 base, and the junction held 11 bases outside the gene matches. The CDR3 has 17 amino acids. CDR3 coding DNA: TGTGCCAGCTCACCTACTAATTTAGGACAGGCGAACACTGAAGCTTTCTTT. This codes for CASSPTNLGQANTEAFF.

The chain recombines TRBV7-2 with TRBJ2-1; TRBD1 might be the D (5 bases). Deletions cut 4 bases from V and 4 bases from J, with 8 bases between. CDR1 and CDR2 (germline): SGHTA, FQGNSA. The CDR3 loop spans 13 amino acids. CDR3 coding DNA: TGTGCCAGCAGCTGGCAGGGATACAATGAGCAGTTCTTC. It specifies CASSWQGYNEQFF.

The V call is TRBV6-1, the J call TRBJ1-6; D is uncertain. CDR1 and CDR2 from the germline V gene are MNHNS and SASEGT. Trimming pared 0 bases from V and 6 bases from J, leaving 12 bases between. This CDR3 has 16 residues. The CDR3 reads CASSEAPVIGNSPLHF. The CDR3 DNA reads TGTGCCAGCAGTGAAGCTCCGGTGATCGGTAATTCACCCCTCCACTTT.

The genes are TRBV30 and TRBJ1-6; TRBD1 agrees at 11 bases. The trim removed 8 bases at V and 10 bases at J, leaving 10 bases unmatched. CDR3 length equals 14 residues. Germline loops: CDR1 GTSNPN, CDR2 SVGIG (reference sequence). CDR3 loop: CARRGQGGGSPLHF. CDR3 DNA sequence: TGTGCCCGCCGGGGACAGGGGGGTGGCTCACCCCTCCACTTT.

The CDR3 sequence: CATGGAGETQYF. CDR3 nucleotide sequence: TGTGCCACCGGAGGGGCAGGGGAGACCCAGTACTTC. The gene calls are TRBV10-3 and TRBJ2-5; tentatively, D is TRBD2 (6 bases). There are 12 residues in the CDR3. Looked up from germline, CDR1 is ENHRY and CDR2 is SYGVKD. The V end lost 10 bases, the J end lost 5 bases, and 14 bases lay between the germline ends.

The V call is TRBV5-1, the J call TRBJ1-1; D is possibly TRBD1 (6 bases). V was pared by 4 bases and J by 5 bases, with 15 bases between. The length of the CDR3 is 14 residues. In germline, CDR1 is SGHRS, CDR2 YFSETQ. The CDR3 is CASSATGMGTEAFF. CDR3 bases: TGCGCCAGCAGCGCTACAGGGATGGGGACTGAAGCTTTCTTT.

The chain has TRBV5-1 and TRBJ2-5; possibly TRBD1 for D (6 bases). Germline CDR1 and CDR2: SGHRS and YFSETQ. With 4 bases removed from V and 3 bases from J, the gap between germline ends came to 16 bases. The length of the CDR3 is 15 residues. The CDR3 region has the DNA TGCGCCAGCAGCCGTATGCATCAGGGGAAAGAGACCCAGTACTTC. Amino acid sequence: CASSRMHQGKETQYF.

This sequence joins TRBV3-1 (or the pseudogene TRBV3-2) and TRBJ2-1, with 14 bases aligning to TRBD2. The germline CDR1 and CDR2 sequences are LGHDT and YNNKEL (reference sequence). This CDR3 comprises 15 residues. After removal of 8 bases from V and 7 bases from J, the junction contained 7 bases not matched to a gene. The chain's CDR3 is CASGGLAGVRNEQFF. CDR3 DNA: TGTGCCAGCGGGGGACTAGCGGGGGTTCGGAATGAGCAGTTCTTC.

The chain has TRBV14 and TRBJ1-1; perhaps TRBD1 as D (5 bases). Deletions cut 0 bases from V and 5 bases from J, with 19 bases between. Looked up from germline, CDR1 is SGHDN and CDR2 is FVKESK. CDR3 length: 17 amino acids. The DNA for the CDR3 is TGTGCCAGCAGCCAAGACAAGGGGCTGCAAGAAAAAACTGAAGCTTTCTTT. Its translation is CASSQDKGLQEKTEAFF.

The chain couples TRBV5-5 to TRBJ2-2; 9 bases fit TRBD2. V trimming: 2 bases; J trimming: 5 bases; junction bases outside the gene matches: 4. Germline CDR1 is SGHKS and CDR2 is YYEKEE (reference sequence). This CDR3 spans 15 amino acids. CDR3 in DNA: TGTGCCAGCAGCTTACAAGCGGGGGGAACCGGGGAGCTGTTTTTT. This codes for CASSLQAGGTGELFF.

The CDR3 DNA reads as TGTGCCATAGGACAGGCCCCTAATGAAAAACTGTTTTTT. This encodes CAIGQAPNEKLFF. V is TRBV7-9 and J is TRBJ1-4, with 7 bases fitting TRBD1. Looked up from germline, CDR1 is SEHNR and CDR2 is FQNEAQ (reference sequence). CDR3 length: 13 residues. The V and J ends lost 10 bases and 3 bases, in that order; junction bases with no gene match: 5.

A single count supports this clone. V is TRBV6-5 and J is TRBJ1-6, with a tentative D call TRBD1 (6 bases). The CDR3 runs 15 residues. V was pared by 6 bases and J by 4 bases, with 13 bases between. Germline V CDR1 and CDR2: MNHEY, SVGAGI. Written as DNA, the CDR3 is TGTGCCAGCAGCCCCGGGGGGCGTTATAATTCACCCCTCCACTTT. Translated, it gives CASSPGGRYNSPLHF.

The V and J genes are TRBV6-1 and TRBJ2-7; 9 positions match TRBD1. The germline CDR1 and CDR2 sequences are MNHNS and SASEGT. The J segment lost 3 bases and the V segment lost 3 bases, leaving 6 bases of the junction unmatched. This CDR3 region has 15 residues. The CDR3 DNA is TGTGCCAGCAGTGATCAGACAGGGGGGAACTACGAGCAGTACGTC. It specifies CASSDQTGGNYEQYV.

The genes are TRBV18 and TRBJ1-4; TRBD1 matches at 8 bases. This CDR3 is built from 15 residues. Germline trimming cut 4 bases from V and 4 bases from J; bases unmatched to any gene: 5. Germline CDR1 is KGHSH and CDR2 is LQKENI. CDR3 region: CASSQPGQVNEKLFF. Here the CDR3 DNA reads TGTGCCAGCTCACAACCGGGACAGGTTAATGAAAAACTGTTTTTT.

The rearrangement joins TRBV4-1 to TRBJ2-3, with unresolved D. There are 13 residues in the CDR3. With 1 base removed from V and 4 bases from J, the gap between germline ends came to 6 bases. Germline CDR1 and CDR2: MGHRA and YSYEKL. This CDR3 is CASSQVLSDTQYF. As DNA, the CDR3 is TGCGCCAGCAGCCAAGTACTTTCAGATACGCAGTATTTT.

This chain links TRBV5-4 with TRBJ1-1; 7 bases match TRBD1. The CDR3 runs 12 residues. Germline V gene sequence: CDR1 SGHNT, CDR2 YYREEE (reference sequence). The V and J ends lost 3 bases and 7 bases, in that order; junction bases with no gene match: 3. The CDR3 DNA reads as TGTGCCAGCAGCTGGGACAGCCTTGAAGCTTTCTTT. Translating it yields CASSWDSLEAFF.

The rearrangement joins TRBV4-1 to TRBJ2-1, with 8 bases identical to TRBD2. The CDR3 runs 15 residues. From germline, CDR1 is MGHRA and CDR2 YSYEKL. The CDR3 coding sequence is TGCCCCCGCAGCCGGTCGGGGGGGTCCTACAATGAGCAGTTCTTC. This codes for CPRSRSGGSYNEQFF.

V is TRBV5-4 and J is TRBJ1-2; 7 nucleotides match TRBD1. Losses at the gene ends were 1 base for V and 6 bases for J; bases not matched to a gene: 3. Germline CDR1 is SGHNT and CDR2 is YYREEE (reference sequence). The CDR3 contains 13 residues. DNA of the CDR3: TGTGCCAGCAGCTTGTCAGGGGGAGATGGCTACACCTTC. It specifies CASSLSGGDGYTF.

This clone was detected a few times. V gene TRBV29-1 combines with J gene TRBJ2-2; D is undetermined. The CDR3 totals 13 residues. Germline CDR1 SQVTM, CDR2 ANQGSEA. Trimming cost V 4 bases and J 6 bases, with 12 bases left between them. The CDR3 region has the DNA TGCAGCGTTGCCAGTGGCTCCCCCGGGGAGCTGTTTTTT. Encoded protein: CSVASGSPGELFF.

This sequence joins TRBV11-2 and TRBJ1-5; D possibly corresponds to TRBD1 (6 bases). Germline CDR1 SGHAT, CDR2 FQNNGV. Trimming removed 3 bases from V and 4 bases from J, with 13 bases in between. This CDR3 has 15 residues. CDR3 DNA: TGTGCCAGCAGCTTGACGGACAGAGCGAATCAGCCCCAGCATTTT. Translation: CASSLTDRANQPQHF.

V usage is TRBV30 and J usage is TRBJ1-6; weak D call: TRBD1 (6 bases). The germline V gene encodes CDR1 GTSNPN and CDR2 SVGIG (reference sequence). V was pared by 0 bases and J by 1 base, with 13 bases between. The length of the CDR3 is 17 residues. In DNA, the CDR3 is TGTGCCTGGAGTGTATACAGGGCCAGATCCTATAATTCACCCCTCCACTTT. It codes for CAWSVYRARSYNSPLHF.

The chain couples TRBV6-5 to TRBJ1-2, with D unresolved. V was shortened by 7 bases and J by 6 bases, with 12 bases between the two germline ends. There are 12 residues in the CDR3. In germline, CDR1 is MNHEY, CDR2 SVGAGI. This chain's CDR3 is CASKTLYDGYTF. The CDR3 nucleotides read TGTGCCAGCAAGACTCTCTATGATGGCTACACCTTC.